This T cell receptor (beta chain) was sequenced in a study of early T cells in non-severe SARS-CoV-2 infection. About the study: The input, bulk RNA from unsorted whole blood, was sequenced, and chains were unpaired.

Germline CDR1 is MNHEY and CDR2 is SVGAGI. J gave up 3 bases and V 6 bases, and 10 bases lay outside the gene matches. This CDR3 spans 16 amino acids. Individual cDNA molecules were tagged with unique molecular identifiers, the study reported. A single record per CDR3 protein comes from TCRdb applying MiXCR to the 5' RACE reads. The table has about 71,000 distinct CDR3 sequences, roughly 12% seen once. In its sample, this clonotype was seen many times. What it recognizes is unknown. Notes on the study in general: Private and CD4 specificities were missed by VDJdb matching, skewed to anti-spike CD8.

Sequenced material: whole blood, taken at baseline. This chain joins TRBV6-5 and TRBJ1-5, with 8 bases fitting TRBD1. The receptor was derived from an adult who was a healthcare worker with PCR-confirmed SARS-CoV-2 infection or an uninfected control (not recorded which). CDR3: CASRPRRTGINQPQHF. The CDR3 nucleotides read TGTGCCAGCAGACCCCGAAGGACAGGGATCAATCAGCCCCAGCATTTT.